A single sample is the source of the 25 T cell receptor beta chains below, sequenced in a study of blood T cell repertoires in COVID-19. The assay was immunoSEQ multiplex PCR, and TCRdb's table has in-frame clones only and misses some. The data contain 200,000 or so clones, 84% of them singletons. Sequencing input: peripheral blood. Receptors were obtained from a man younger than 45 with active or convalescent COVID-19.

This chain links TRBV6-5 with TRBJ2-1, with a possible D match to TRBD1 (6 bases). CDR1 MNHEY and CDR2 SVGAGI come from the germline V gene. The CDR3 has 12 residues. V gave up 6 bases and J gave up 7 bases, with 10 bases separating them. CDR3 in DNA: TGTGCCAGCAGCGGACAGAGGAATGAGCAGTTCTTC. It is translated as CASSGQRNEQFF.

This sequence joins TRBV2 and TRBJ2-1; perhaps TRBD1 as D (5 bases). Trimming stripped 7 bases from V and 4 bases from J, with 11 bases between. The CDR3 loop spans 13 amino acids. Germline CDR1 is SNHLY and CDR2 is FYNNEI. CDR3 sequence: CASNGQEYNEQFF. The CDR3 DNA reads as TGTGCCAGCAATGGACAAGAGTACAATGAGCAGTTCTTC.

This rearrangement joins TRBV5-1 to TRBJ1-5; 10 positions match TRBD1. With 4 bases clipped from V and 0 bases from J, the junction kept 10 bases outside the gene matches. Germline V gene lookup returns CDR1 SGHRS and CDR2 YFSETQ. The CDR3 has 18 amino acids. CDR3 region: CASSPDRGTPYSNQPQHF. CDR3 DNA: TGCGCCAGCAGCCCGGACAGGGGGACCCCGTATAGCAATCAGCCCCAGCATTTT.

This sequence joins TRBV28 and TRBJ1-1; TRBD1 matches 10 bases. J lost 4 bases, V lost 3 bases, and 11 bases had no gene match. The CDR3 has 17 residues. CDR1 is MDHEN, CDR2 SYDVKM, per germline. The DNA of the CDR3 is TGTGCCAGCAGTTTTTCGGTACAGGACAGGGGGTTCACTGAAGCTTTCTTT. This translates into CASSFSVQDRGFTEAFF. The full variable domain, completed using reference TRBV28 and TRBJ1-1, is DVKVTQSSRYLVKRTGEKVFLECVQDMDHENMFWYRQDPGLGLRLIYFSYDVKMKEKGDIPEGYSVSREKKERFSLILESASTNQTSMYLCASSFSVQDRGFTEAFFGQGTRLTVV.

The chain recombines TRBV24-1 with TRBJ1-1; 7 bases are a match to TRBD1. CDR3 length: 18 residues. The trim removed 10 bases at V and 0 bases at J, leaving 19 bases unmatched. CDR1 is KGHDR, CDR2 SFDVKD, per germline. The CDR3 loop reads CATIEPWTGPIMNTEAFF. The DNA for the CDR3 is TGTGCCACTATCGAACCGTGGACAGGACCGATCATGAACACTGAAGCTTTCTTT.

This chain joins TRBV4-1 and TRBJ1-1, with D perhaps TRBD1 (5 bases). Germline CDR1 reads MGHRA; CDR2 reads YSYEKL. The length of the CDR3 is 15 residues. V was pared by 1 base and J by 1 base, with 10 bases between. Written as DNA, the CDR3 is TGCGCCAGCAGCCAAGTCGCAAGGGGGAACACTGAAGCTTTCTTT. It is translated as CASSQVARGNTEAFF.

The V call is TRBV2, the J call TRBJ2-7, with 8 bases identical to TRBD1. Trimming took 8 bases from V and 4 from J; bases not matched to a gene: 10. Germline V CDR1 and CDR2: SNHLY, FYNNEI. This CDR3 comprises 14 residues. Written as DNA, the CDR3 is TGTGCCAGCGTCCAGGGGACAGGTTGGTACGAGCAGTACGTC. This gives the protein CASVQGTGWYEQYV.

The chain recombines TRBV4-1 with TRBJ1-5; D is ambiguous. This CDR3 spans 15 amino acids. V shed 1 base and J shed 4 bases, with 11 bases lying between them. Germline loops: CDR1 MGHRA, CDR2 YSYEKL. CDR3 nucleotide sequence: TGCGCCAGCAGCCAAGTCGGCGGCCATAATCAGCCCCAGCATTTT. The encoded protein is CASSQVGGHNQPQHF.

This clone has just one count. CDR3 sequence reads: CASSSTGGTFTDTQYF. CDR3 nucleotide sequence: TGCGCCAGCAGCTCGACGGGGGGGACTTTCACAGATACGCAGTATTTT. V usage is TRBV5-1 and J usage is TRBJ2-3, with TRBD2 matching over 8 bases. The CDR3 runs 16 residues. Looked up from germline, CDR1 is SGHRS and CDR2 is YFSETQ. Trimming took 3 bases from V and 2 from J; bases not matched to a gene: 8.

This clone was observed a handful of times. This chain links TRBV7-2 with TRBJ2-1; 11 nucleotides align to TRBD2. V shed 1 base, J shed 0 bases, and the junction held 5 bases outside the gene matches. This CDR3 is built from 18 residues. Germline CDR1 reads SGHTA; CDR2 reads FQGNSA. The CDR3 sequence is CASSLGTSGLSSYNEQFF. The DNA for the CDR3 is TGTGCCAGCAGCTTAGGGACTAGCGGGCTCAGCTCCTACAATGAGCAGTTCTTC.

V and J are TRBV2 and TRBJ1-5; D uncertain. The ends were cut back, 9 bases at V and 6 bases at J, with 9 bases in the middle. CDR1 and CDR2 from the germline V gene are SNHLY and FYNNEI. The CDR3 length is 11 residues. In nucleotides, the CDR3 is TGTGCCAGTCCCCGGGGTCAGCCCCAGCATTTT. Its protein is CASPRGQPQHF.

The rearrangement joins TRBV4-3 to TRBJ1-2; TRBD1 is a possible D gene (6 bases). The CDR3 has 14 residues. Germline CDR1 is LGHNA and CDR2 is YSLEER. V lost 6 bases, J lost 8 bases, and 19 bases lay in between. CDR3 bases: TGCGCCAGCAGTTCAAGCGGGGGGGCTTGGGGCTACACCTTC. This encodes CASSSSGGAWGYTF.

The chain employs TRBV19 and TRBJ1-1; D gene unclear. The CDR3 runs to 10 residues. Germline CDR1 LNHDA, CDR2 SQIVND (reference sequence). V lost 8 bases and J lost 11, with 12 bases in between. CDR3 DNA: TGTGCCAGTGGGAACTGGGAGGCTTTCTTT. It is translated as CASGNWEAFF.

This sequence joins TRBV6-1 and TRBJ1-1, with a weak D call TRBD1 (6 bases). The CDR3 is 15 residues long. Germline V gene sequence: CDR1 MNHNS, CDR2 SASEGT. The V end was cut by 2 bases, the J end by 1 base, with 11 bases between. The CDR3 nucleotides read TGTGCCAGCAGTGAACAGGGGACCTCGAACACTGAAGCTTTCTTT. Translating it yields CASSEQGTSNTEAFF.

A word on this clone: The identical CDR3 is also encoded by other nucleotide sequences in the sample. The chain employs TRBV14 and TRBJ1-2; D ambiguous. V lost 1 base to trimming and J lost 5 bases, with 5 bases between them. Germline CDR1 SGHDN, CDR2 FVKESK. The CDR3 is 12 amino acids. The CDR3 loop reads CASSQGQYGYTF. In nucleotides, the CDR3 is TGTGCCAGCAGCCAAGGGCAGTATGGCTACACCTTC.

The rearrangement joins TRBV28 to TRBJ1-2; possible D gene TRBD1, 5 bases. Germline CDR1 is MDHEN and CDR2 is SYDVKM. This CDR3 is 13 amino acids long. Between the trimmed V and J ends, which lost 5 bases and 5 bases, there was a span of 12 bases. CDR3 in amino acids: CASSLRQRYGYTF. As DNA, the CDR3 is TGTGCCAGCAGTCTCCGACAGAGATATGGCTACACCTTC.

The chain uses TRBV11-3 and TRBJ2-7; TRBD2 matches 11 bases. V lost 5 bases and J lost 7; bases outside the gene matches: 19. Germline-derived CDR1 and CDR2 are SGHNT and YENEEA. There are 18 residues in the CDR3. CDR3 in amino acids: CASSRGGIRLAGNGEQYF. CDR3 DNA: TGTGCCAGCAGCCGGGGAGGGATAAGACTAGCGGGAAATGGAGAGCAGTACTTC.

The chain employs TRBV5-1 and TRBJ2-3, with TRBD2 identical over 9 bases. Germline V gene lookup returns CDR1 SGHRS and CDR2 YFSETQ. The CDR3 has 16 amino acids. Trimming at V came to 4 bases and at J to 2 bases, leaving 8 bases not matched to a gene. The CDR3 nucleotides are TGCGCCAGCAGCGGATGGACTAGCGTCTTCACAGATACGCAGTATTTT. Translation: CASSGWTSVFTDTQYF.

This rearrangement joins TRBV27 to TRBJ1-1; TRBD1 is a possible D gene (5 bases). The CDR3 has 13 amino acids. V lost 5 bases and J 1 base, leaving 8 bases between the germline ends. From germline, CDR1 is MNHEY and CDR2 SMNVEV (reference sequence). CDR3: CASSATGNTEAFF. The DNA for the CDR3 is TGTGCCAGCAGTGCCACAGGGAACACTGAAGCTTTCTTT.

This clone came up a few times. V and J are TRBV19 and TRBJ1-1; perhaps TRBD1 as D (6 bases). Deletions cut 4 bases from V and 3 bases from J, with 15 bases between. Germline CDR1 reads LNHDA; CDR2 reads SQIVND (reference sequence). CDR3 size: 15 residues. CDR3 nucleotides: TGTGCCAGTAGTACCACAGGGTTGGGAGACACTGAAGCTTTCTTT. As protein: CASSTTGLGDTEAFF.

This chain joins TRBV18 and TRBJ1-2; a weak D match, TRBD1 (6 bases). Germline V gene sequence: CDR1 KGHSH, CDR2 LQKENI. The CDR3 extends over 15 amino acids. Deletions cut 0 bases from V and 4 bases from J, with 12 bases between. CDR3 amino acids: CASSPPDRQAYGYTF. As DNA, the CDR3 is TGTGCCAGCTCACCACCAGACAGGCAAGCCTATGGCTACACCTTC. Looking up the rest from reference TRBV18 and TRBJ1-2 gives the full variable domain: NAGVMQNPRHLVRRRGQEARLRCSPMKGHSHVYWYRQLPEEGLKFMVYLQKENIIDESGMPKERFSAEFPKEGPSILRIQQVVRGDSAAYFCASSPPDRQAYGYTFGSGTRLTVV.

For the CDR3, the DNA is TGTGCCAGCAGCTTAGCCCCCCCTAGCGGGCGGTACAATGAGCAGTTCTTC. Amino acid sequence: CASSLAPPSGRYNEQFF. The V and J genes are TRBV11-3 and TRBJ2-1; 8 bases agree with TRBD2. Germline assignment: CDR1 SGHNT and CDR2 YENEEA. After removal of 1 base from V and 4 bases from J, the junction contained 9 bases not matched to a gene. The CDR3 is made up of 17 amino acids.

The chain combines TRBV18 with TRBJ1-1; 10 positions agree with TRBD1. Germline lookup yields CDR1 KGHSH and CDR2 LQKENI. This CDR3 comprises 18 residues. The ends lost 3 bases at V and 1 base at J; junction bases unmatched: 11. Written as DNA, the CDR3 is TGTGCCAGCTCACCGTATTCCGGGACAGGGGTTGGGAACACTGAAGCTTTCTTT. Amino acids: CASSPYSGTGVGNTEAFF.

The V gene is TRBV14, the J gene TRBJ2-7, with 7 bases that match TRBD2. The ends lost 1 base at V and 3 bases at J; junction bases unmatched: 6. This CDR3 region has 15 residues. Germline V gives CDR1 SGHDN, CDR2 FVKESK. CDR3 loop: CASSQVETSRYEQYF. CDR3 bases: TGTGCCAGCAGCCAAGTAGAGACTAGCCGCTACGAGCAGTACTTC.

The chain combines TRBV29-1 with TRBJ1-5; TRBD1 matches at 9 bases. Germline lookup yields CDR1 SQVTM and CDR2 ANQGSEA. The junction had 1 base not matched to a gene; V was cut back by 0 bases and J by 4 bases. CDR3 size: 14 residues. CDR3 residues: CSVEEGQGNQPQHF. The CDR3 bases are TGCAGCGTTGAAGAGGGACAGGGAAATCAGCCCCAGCATTTT.